This T cell receptor beta chain was recorded in a study of T cell repertoires in cytomegalovirus infection. This clonotype was counted only a few times. Its matching antigen is unknown. TCRdb used MiXCR to reprocess the reads, holding one entry per CDR3 protein. The sample consists of 680,000 or so distinct CDR3 sequences, around a third of them appearing once. The V gene's germline CDR1 is SGHAT and CDR2 FQNNGV. The V segment lost 4 bases and the J segment 2 bases; nucleotides outside the gene matches: 14. This CDR3 spans 17 amino acids. The sample consisted of cultured PBMCs, taken from culture after CMV antigen stimulation. This sequence joins TRBV11-2 and TRBJ2-7; 7 bases fit TRBD2. The receptor was isolated from a human donor in good health (CMV status not recorded). Some clones in this sample may be carry-over from other donors' samples. The DNA for the CDR3 is TGTGCCAGCAGCTCCTACTACGGCGGGAGTGGAACCTACGAGCAGTACTTC. Its protein is CASSSYYGGSGTYEQYF.